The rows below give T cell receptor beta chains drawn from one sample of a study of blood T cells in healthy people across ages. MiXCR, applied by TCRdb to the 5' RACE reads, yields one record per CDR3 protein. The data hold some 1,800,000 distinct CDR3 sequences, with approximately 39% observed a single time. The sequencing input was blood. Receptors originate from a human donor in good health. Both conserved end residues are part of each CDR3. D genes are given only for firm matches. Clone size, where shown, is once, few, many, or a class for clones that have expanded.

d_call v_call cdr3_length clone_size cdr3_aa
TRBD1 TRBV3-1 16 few CASSQDWTGVVHEQFF
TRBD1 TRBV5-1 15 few CASSWRGQGDTEAFF
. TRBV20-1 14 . CSARTLLKPDTQYF
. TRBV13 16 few CASSPERPADTDTQYF
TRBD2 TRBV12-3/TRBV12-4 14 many CASRISGGADEQYF
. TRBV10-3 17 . CAISETLRGLGNYGYTF
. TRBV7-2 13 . CASSFQGSYGYTF
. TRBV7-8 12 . CASSQSTSGQYF
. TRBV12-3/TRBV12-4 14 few CASSFGGPLGTQYF
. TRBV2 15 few CASSKLTEDLDEQFF
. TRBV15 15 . CATSRDFGPRTEAFF
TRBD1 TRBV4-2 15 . CASSLRDREDSPLHF
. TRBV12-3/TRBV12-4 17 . CASSLVGGGMRSQPQHF
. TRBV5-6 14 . CASSLNNRVNTQYF
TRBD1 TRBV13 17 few CASSLGQELSGANVLTF
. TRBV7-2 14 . CASSSLTGTGEPFF
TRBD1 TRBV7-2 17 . CASSSPGQVYSNQPQHF
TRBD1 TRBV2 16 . CASSRNRDRGLYEQFF
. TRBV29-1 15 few CSVVIGETSTDTQYF
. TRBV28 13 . CASRVLGVYGYTF
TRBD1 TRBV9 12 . CASSAHRGEQFF
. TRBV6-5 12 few CASSYGAAGYTF
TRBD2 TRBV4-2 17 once CASSQEQRGSNTGELFF
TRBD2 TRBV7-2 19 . CASRKRTSGGDYSTDTQYF
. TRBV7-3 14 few CASSLGGRTSEQYF
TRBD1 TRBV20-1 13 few CSANRGSYNEQFF
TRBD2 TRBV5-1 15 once CASSREGGLAGEQYF
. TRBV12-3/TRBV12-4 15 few CASSLIGLANYEQYF
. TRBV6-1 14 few CASSVDHSSYEQYF
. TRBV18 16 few CASSPNEGEGYNEQFF
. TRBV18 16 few CASSTTTRRSHNEQFF
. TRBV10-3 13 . CAIRTVEDTEAFF
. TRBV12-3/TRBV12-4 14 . CASTSQQGLYGYTF
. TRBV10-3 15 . CATSESILRDSPLHF
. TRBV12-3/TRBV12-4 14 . CAGSGTDALTPQHF
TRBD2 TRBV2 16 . CASSEALGLVGREQYF
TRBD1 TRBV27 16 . CASSENGQGAVNEQYF
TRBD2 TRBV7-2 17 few CASSLAAASGGPETQYF
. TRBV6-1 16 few CASSEVAGRRQETQYF
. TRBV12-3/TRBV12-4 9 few CATPQPQHF
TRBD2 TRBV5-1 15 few CASSFRLAKYNEQFF
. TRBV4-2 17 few CASSQVGTGWENTEAFF
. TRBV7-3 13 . CASSLWEGFGYTF
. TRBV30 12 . CACSPVEDEQYF
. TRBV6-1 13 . CASSDQTGYEQYF
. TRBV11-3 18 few CASSTWAPSASYNSPLHF